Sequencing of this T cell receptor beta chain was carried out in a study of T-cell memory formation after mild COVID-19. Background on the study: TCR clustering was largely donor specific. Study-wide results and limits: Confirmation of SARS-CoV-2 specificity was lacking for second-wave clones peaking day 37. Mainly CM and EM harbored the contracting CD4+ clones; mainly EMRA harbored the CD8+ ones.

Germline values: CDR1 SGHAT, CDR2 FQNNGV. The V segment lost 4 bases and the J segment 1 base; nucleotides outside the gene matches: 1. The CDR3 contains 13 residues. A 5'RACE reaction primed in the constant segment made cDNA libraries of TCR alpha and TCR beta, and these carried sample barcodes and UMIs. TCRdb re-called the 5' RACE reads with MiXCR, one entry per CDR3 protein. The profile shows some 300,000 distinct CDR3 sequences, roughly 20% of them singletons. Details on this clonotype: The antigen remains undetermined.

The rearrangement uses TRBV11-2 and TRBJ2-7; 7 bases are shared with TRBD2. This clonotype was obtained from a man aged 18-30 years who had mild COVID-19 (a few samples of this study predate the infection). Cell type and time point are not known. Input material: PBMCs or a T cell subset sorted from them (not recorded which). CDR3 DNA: TGTGCCAGCAGCTGGGGGGGATCCTACGAGCAGTACGTC. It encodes CASSWGGSYEQYV.